This T cell receptor beta chain was profiled in a study of cytomegalovirus exposure and HLA in healthy donors. Regarding the study as a whole: As a later analysis showed, a missense DCLRE1C variant was linked to trimming of TCR beta V- and J-genes. Reports credit the classifier with highly specific, highly sensitive diagnosis of cytomegalovirus status. In most subjects, TCR beta sequences reportedly gave accurate predictions of HLA-A and HLA-B alleles.

As concerns this clone: Its antigen is as yet unknown.

Amplification used 60 Vbeta primers and 13 Jbeta primers. Libraries were prepared by immunoSEQ multiplex PCR; TCRdb keeps only in-frame clonotypes and omits some of them. This sample's clone table lists about 140,000 clones. Healthy bone marrow donors made up the donors. CDR3 length: 14 amino acids. Germline CDR1 SGHRS, CDR2 YFSETQ. V was clipped by 3 bases and J by 4 bases; unmatched bases: 2. V and J are TRBV5-1 and TRBJ1-5; TRBD1 matches 9 bases. This TCR came from a woman under 30 in good health and CMV-seronegative. The sample consisted of PBMCs. This CDR3 is CASSSGQGNQPQHF. In DNA form, the CDR3 reads TGCGCCAGCAGCTCCGGACAGGGGAATCAGCCCCAGCATTTT. The whole variable domain, remainder taken from reference TRBV5-1 and TRBJ1-5, is KAGVTQTPRYLIKTRGQQVTLSCSPISGHRSVSWYQQTPGQGLQFLFEYFSETQRNKGNFPGRFSGRQFSNSRSEMNVSTLELGDSALYLCASSSGQGNQPQHFGDGTRLSIL.